This T cell receptor (beta chain) is drawn from a study of cytomegalovirus exposure and HLA in healthy donors. The PCR used 60 Vbeta and 13 Jbeta primers. Repertoires were generated with immunoSEQ multiplex PCR, while TCRdb's copy carries only in-frame clones and drops some. The repertoire holds about 140,000 clones, with about four fifths as singletons. In the case of this clone: Its matching antigen is unknown.

The study, taken as a whole, reports: Analyzed later, most CMV-associated TCR beta chains appeared HLA-restricted.

The CDR3 runs to 16 residues. Germline CDR1 and CDR2: MGHRA and YSYEKL. V was pared by 0 bases and J by 7 bases, with 7 bases of the junction left unmatched. The rearrangement uses TRBV4-1 and TRBJ1-4, with 8 bases identical to TRBD1. This TCR was recovered from a man aged 25-45 years in good health and CMV-seronegative. The sequenced material came from PBMCs. CDR3 DNA sequence: TGCGCCAGCAGCCAAGAAGGCAGGGGGCAATTTGAAAAACTGTTTTTT. It yields the protein CASSQEGRGQFEKLFF.